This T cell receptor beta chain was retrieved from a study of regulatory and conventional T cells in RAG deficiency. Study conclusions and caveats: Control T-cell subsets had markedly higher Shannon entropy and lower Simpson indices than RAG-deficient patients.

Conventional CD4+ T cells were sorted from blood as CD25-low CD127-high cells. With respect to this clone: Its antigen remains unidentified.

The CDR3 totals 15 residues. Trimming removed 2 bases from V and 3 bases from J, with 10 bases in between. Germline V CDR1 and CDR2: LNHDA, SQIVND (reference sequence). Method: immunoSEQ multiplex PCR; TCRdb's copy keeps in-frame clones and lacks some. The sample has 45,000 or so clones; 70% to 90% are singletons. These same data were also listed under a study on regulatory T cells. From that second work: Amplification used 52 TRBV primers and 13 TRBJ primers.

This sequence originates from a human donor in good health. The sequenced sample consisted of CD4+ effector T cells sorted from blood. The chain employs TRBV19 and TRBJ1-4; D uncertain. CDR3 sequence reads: CASSIRRASNEKLFF. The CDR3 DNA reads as TGTGCCAGTAGTATACGGAGGGCCTCTAATGAAAAACTGTTTTTT.